Below, 5 T cell receptor beta chains from the same sample are listed, as sequenced in a study of cytomegalovirus exposure and HLA in healthy donors. In the PCR, 60 Vbeta and 13 Jbeta primers were used. The data were produced by immunoSEQ multiplex PCR, yet TCRdb's version contains in-frame clones alone and is incomplete. The sample gives 110,000 to 150,000 clones, around 70% of which show up once; roughly 2% is in the top ten. The sequenced sample consisted of PBMCs. These receptors all come from a woman aged 55 to 70 in good health and CMV-seropositive.

J is TRBJ1-1 and V is TRBV27; TRBD1 matches at 9 bases. V dropped 5 bases and J dropped 4; count of bases not matched to a gene: 5. Germline lookup yields CDR1 MNHEY and CDR2 SMNVEV (reference sequence). This CDR3 contains 14 residues. The CDR3 loop reads CASSVDRGSTEAFF. The CDR3 DNA sequence: TGTGCCAGCAGTGTCGACAGGGGGAGCACTGAAGCTTTCTTT.

CDR3 loop: CASSLSGFGMYEQYF. Here the CDR3 DNA reads TGTGCCAGCAGTTTAAGCGGGTTCGGGATGTACGAGCAGTACTTC. The chain joins TRBV28 to TRBJ2-7, with a tentative D call TRBD2 (6 bases). The CDR3 is 15 residues long. Trimming took off 2 bases at V and 4 bases at J, with 15 bases between the two ends. Germline V gene data show CDR1 as MDHEN and CDR2 as SYDVKM.

This clone was counted between two and nine times. Here the CDR3 DNA reads TGTGCCAGCAGTACTGGGACAGCACTTGGAAAACTGTTTTTT. Translating it yields CASSTGTALGKLFF. This rearrangement joins TRBV6-5 to TRBJ1-4, with 7 bases fitting TRBD1. The J segment lost 10 bases and the V segment lost 5 bases, leaving 10 bases of the junction unmatched. The V gene's germline CDR1 is MNHEY and CDR2 SVGAGI. The CDR3 sequence is 14 residues long.

This chain connects TRBV10-3 to TRBJ2-4; 11 nucleotides line up with TRBD1. Germline CDR1 is ENHRY and CDR2 is SYGVKD. Losses at the gene ends were 10 bases for V and 7 bases for J; bases not matched to a gene: 6. This CDR3 has 13 residues. The CDR3 region is CASMGQGGNIQYF. The DNA of the CDR3 is TGTGCCAGTATGGGACAGGGGGGGAACATTCAGTACTTC.

The chain couples TRBV2 to TRBJ2-1; 10 nucleotides line up with TRBD2. The CDR3 is 16 amino acids. V trimming: 5 bases; J trimming: 0 bases; junction bases outside the gene matches: 4. CDR1 SNHLY and CDR2 FYNNEI come from the germline V gene. The CDR3 DNA is TGTGCCAGCAGTTTCCAGCGGGGGGGCTCCTACAATGAGCAGTTCTTC. It codes for CASSFQRGGSYNEQFF.